Listed below are T cell receptor beta chains from one sample, sequenced in a study of T cells after yellow fever vaccination. TCRdb itself ran the 5' RACE reads through MiXCR, one entry per CDR3 protein. The sample holds 120,000 or so distinct CDR3 sequences, 15% seen once. The material sequenced was CD8+ T cells sorted from PBMCs, taken 5 days after the yellow fever booster vaccination. These receptor sequences come from a man in his late teens or twenties who received the YFV17D yellow fever vaccine. Both conserved end residues are part of each CDR3. D genes are given only for firm matches. Clone size is shown for a subset of rows, as once, few, many or a class of expanded clone.

D gene: TRBD1
V gene: TRBV10-3
clone size: few
J gene: TRBJ2-1
CDR3 DNA: TGTGCCATCAGTGTAATTGGGACAGGGAGCTCCTACAATGAGCAGTTCTTC
CDR3 protein: CAISVIGTGSSYNEQFF

D gene: NA
V gene: TRBV11-2
clone size: few
J gene: TRBJ2-7
CDR3 DNA: TGTGCCAGCAGCTTAGGTACAGGGACCTACGAGCAGTACTTC
CDR3 protein: CASSLGTGTYEQYF

D gene: TRBD2
V gene: TRBV11-2
clone size: few
J gene: TRBJ2-5
CDR3 DNA: TGTGCCAGCACCGCCGGAGGCGGGGGTGGAGAGACCCAGTACTTC
CDR3 protein: CASTAGGGGGETQYF

D gene: TRBD1
V gene: TRBV2
clone size: few
J gene: TRBJ1-6
CDR3 DNA: TGTGCCAGCAATATGTACAGGGGAAGGGATTCACCCCTCCACTTT
CDR3 protein: CASNMYRGRDSPLHF

D gene: TRBD2
V gene: TRBV7-9
clone size: few
J gene: TRBJ2-1
CDR3 DNA: TGTGCCAGCAGCTCGACTCAACTAGCGGGGGGGCGTCATGAGCAGTTCTTC
CDR3 protein: CASSSTQLAGGRHEQFF

D gene: NA
V gene: TRBV7-9
clone size: few
J gene: TRBJ2-7
CDR3 DNA: TGTGCCAGCAGCTCCCCGACGGACCTTGGGACCTACGAGCAGTACTTC
CDR3 protein: CASSSPTDLGTYEQYF

D gene: NA
V gene: TRBV29-1
clone size: many
J gene: TRBJ2-2
CDR3 DNA: TGCAGCGTGTTTTCAGGGGACCTTTCGCTTGGCGGGGAGCTGTTTTTT
CDR3 protein: CSVFSGDLSLGGELFF

D gene: TRBD2
V gene: TRBV19
clone size: many
J gene: TRBJ2-7
CDR3 DNA: TGTGCCAGTAGCTCGGGGGGACCCTACGAGCAGTACTTC
CDR3 protein: CASSSGGPYEQYF

D gene: NA
V gene: TRBV9
clone size: few
J gene: TRBJ2-5
CDR3 DNA: TGTGCCAGCAGCGTAGAAGGGCGCCAAGAGACCCAGTACTTC
CDR3 protein: CASSVEGRQETQYF

D gene: NA
V gene: TRBV20-1
clone size: few
J gene: TRBJ1-1
CDR3 DNA: TGCAGTGCTAGTATGACGGGGAACACTGAAGCTTTCTTT
CDR3 protein: CSASMTGNTEAFF

D gene: TRBD1
V gene: TRBV6-2/TRBV6-3
clone size: NA
J gene: TRBJ2-1
CDR3 DNA: TGTGCCAGCGACGGAGCAGGGGGTGGGTTCTTC
CDR3 protein: CASDGAGGGFF

D gene: NA
V gene: TRBV7-2
clone size: few
J gene: TRBJ2-5
CDR3 DNA: TGTGCCAGCAGCTTAGGGTGGGGGGGCAGAGAGACCCAGTACTTC
CDR3 protein: CASSLGWGGRETQYF

D gene: TRBD2
V gene: TRBV12-3/TRBV12-4
clone size: NA
J gene: TRBJ2-3
CDR3 DNA: TGTGCCAGCAGCTCAGCGGGGCGCACAGATACGCAGTATTTT
CDR3 protein: CASSSAGRTDTQYF

D gene: TRBD1
V gene: TRBV20-1
clone size: many
J gene: TRBJ2-1
CDR3 DNA: TGCAGTGCTAGATCACCGGGACAGGCATACAATGAGCAGTTCTTC
CDR3 protein: CSARSPGQAYNEQFF

D gene: TRBD2
V gene: TRBV7-3
clone size: NA
J gene: TRBJ2-3
CDR3 DNA: TGTGCCAGCAGCTCGGACGGGGGGGACACAGATACGCAGTATTTT
CDR3 protein: CASSSDGGDTDTQYF

D gene: NA
V gene: TRBV6-1
clone size: few
J gene: TRBJ1-2
CDR3 DNA: TGTGCCAGCAGTGAAGCGATATGGGAGGGGGGTGACTATGGCTACACCTTC
CDR3 protein: CASSEAIWEGGDYGYTF

D gene: NA
V gene: TRBV7-2
clone size: few
J gene: TRBJ2-7
CDR3 DNA: TGTGCCAGCAGCTTAGTATCGGCGGGCTCCTACGAGCAGTACTTC
CDR3 protein: CASSLVSAGSYEQYF

D gene: NA
V gene: TRBV5-5
clone size: few
J gene: TRBJ1-1
CDR3 DNA: TGTGCCACCAACCTTGGGAACACTGAAGCTTTCTTT
CDR3 protein: CATNLGNTEAFF

D gene: NA
V gene: TRBV4-1
clone size: few
J gene: TRBJ1-5
CDR3 DNA: TGCGCCAGCAGCCAAGAAACAAGAGGCAGGAGTCAGCCCCAGCATTTT
CDR3 protein: CASSQETRGRSQPQHF

D gene: TRBD1
V gene: TRBV13
clone size: NA
J gene: TRBJ1-1
CDR3 DNA: TGTGCCAGCAGCTTAACAGGGGACACTGAAGCTTTCTTT
CDR3 protein: CASSLTGDTEAFF

D gene: NA
V gene: TRBV20-1
clone size: NA
J gene: TRBJ2-2
CDR3 DNA: TGCAGTGCTAGAGCGGAGAACACCGGGGAGCTGTTTTTT
CDR3 protein: CSARAENTGELFF

D gene: TRBD1
V gene: TRBV12-3/TRBV12-4
clone size: NA
J gene: TRBJ2-7
CDR3 DNA: TGTGCCAGCAGTTTATCGGGACAGGGGGTCTACGAGCAGTACTTC
CDR3 protein: CASSLSGQGVYEQYF

D gene: NA
V gene: TRBV11-3
clone size: few
J gene: TRBJ2-1
CDR3 DNA: TGTGCCAGCAGCTTAGGACCTCGCAATGAGCAGTTCTTC
CDR3 protein: CASSLGPRNEQFF

D gene: NA
V gene: TRBV20-1
clone size: few
J gene: TRBJ2-2
CDR3 DNA: TGCAGTGCCCGGGGCCAGCAACCCCTTAGGACCGGGGAGCTGTTTTTT
CDR3 protein: CSARGQQPLRTGELFF

D gene: TRBD2
V gene: TRBV7-9
clone size: medium-sized
J gene: TRBJ2-5
CDR3 DNA: TGTGCCAGCAGCCCTCGGGAGGGAGAGACCCAGTACTTC
CDR3 protein: CASSPREGETQYF

D gene: NA
V gene: TRBV20-1
clone size: few
J gene: TRBJ1-2
CDR3 DNA: TGCAGTGCTAGAGATTTTGGGGCAGGGACACCCTATGGCTACACCTTC
CDR3 protein: CSARDFGAGTPYGYTF

D gene: TRBD1
V gene: TRBV7-9
clone size: few
J gene: TRBJ1-1
CDR3 DNA: TGTGCCAGCAGCCTAGGACAGGGCCAGAACACTGAAGCTTTCTTT
CDR3 protein: CASSLGQGQNTEAFF

D gene: NA
V gene: TRBV5-1
clone size: few
J gene: TRBJ2-2
CDR3 DNA: TGCGCCAGCACCGGCAAAAACACCGGGGAGCTGTTTTTT
CDR3 protein: CASTGKNTGELFF

D gene: NA
V gene: TRBV7-9
clone size: NA
J gene: TRBJ1-1
CDR3 DNA: TGTGCCAGCAGCTTCCAGGGAGCGAACACTGAAGCTTTCTTT
CDR3 protein: CASSFQGANTEAFF

D gene: NA
V gene: TRBV7-2
clone size: few
J gene: TRBJ1-2
CDR3 DNA: TGTGCCAGCAGCTTCACCCCATCCATAGCTAACTATGGCTACACCTTC
CDR3 protein: CASSFTPSIANYGYTF

D gene: TRBD2
V gene: TRBV7-3
clone size: few
J gene: TRBJ2-1
CDR3 DNA: TGTGCCAGCAGCCCCGGGACTAGCGGGGGGGCTTACAATGAGCAGTTCTTC
CDR3 protein: CASSPGTSGGAYNEQFF

D gene: NA
V gene: TRBV29-1
clone size: NA
J gene: TRBJ2-5
CDR3 DNA: TGCAGCGTTGAAGATGAGGCGGAGGAGACCCAGTACTTC
CDR3 protein: CSVEDEAEETQYF

D gene: NA
V gene: TRBV12-3/TRBV12-4
clone size: many
J gene: TRBJ2-2
CDR3 DNA: TGTGCCAGCAGCCGGGGCACCGGGGAGCTGTTTTTT
CDR3 protein: CASSRGTGELFF

D gene: TRBD2
V gene: TRBV6-5
clone size: NA
J gene: TRBJ2-1
CDR3 DNA: TGTGCCAGCAGTCCCACTAGCGGGGGGGCCGGTGAGCAGTTCTTC
CDR3 protein: CASSPTSGGAGEQFF

D gene: NA
V gene: TRBV7-9
clone size: few
J gene: TRBJ2-1
CDR3 DNA: TGTGCCAGCAGCGTACAGGGTAGGAATGAGCAGTTCTTC
CDR3 protein: CASSVQGRNEQFF

D gene: NA
V gene: TRBV20-1
clone size: few
J gene: TRBJ1-1
CDR3 DNA: TGCAGTGCTAGAGTCGTAACTGAAGCTTTCTTT
CDR3 protein: CSARVVTEAFF

D gene: NA
V gene: TRBV12-3/TRBV12-4
clone size: few
J gene: TRBJ2-7
CDR3 DNA: TGTGCCAGCACCCTTACAGGGATCCACGAGCAGTACTTC
CDR3 protein: CASTLTGIHEQYF